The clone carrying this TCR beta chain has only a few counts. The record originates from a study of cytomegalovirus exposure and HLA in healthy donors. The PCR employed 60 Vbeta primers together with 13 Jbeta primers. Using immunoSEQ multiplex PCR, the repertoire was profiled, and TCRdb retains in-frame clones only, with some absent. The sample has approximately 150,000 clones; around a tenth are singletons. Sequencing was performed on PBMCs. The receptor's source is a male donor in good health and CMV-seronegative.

The CDR3 spells CASSQEGLSYEQYF. Here the CDR3 DNA reads TGCGCCAGCAGCCAAGAGGGACTTTCCTACGAGCAGTACTTC. This sequence joins TRBV4-1 and TRBJ2-7; perhaps TRBD2 as D (6 bases). The CDR3 loop spans 14 amino acids. The germline gives CDR1 MGHRA, CDR2 YSYEKL. The ends were cut back, 0 bases at V and 1 base at J, with 7 bases in the middle.